The clone carrying this T cell receptor beta chain was picked up one time. Per the authors' pipeline: It was from reference gene primer amplification that nucleated cell counts were estimated. The data were produced by immunoSEQ multiplex PCR, yet TCRdb's version contains in-frame clones alone and is incomplete. That table is the source of V, J and clone size, and D and trimming were worked out from the DNA. The sample holds some 170,000 clones, over 85% seen once. The sample originates from a study of blood T cell repertoires in COVID-19. Study details: Acute and convalescent COVID-19 samples came from the United States, Italy and Spain. In each case, the material was cDNA or gDNA derived from T cells, B-cell-depleted T cells, or PBMCs.

The specimen was peripheral blood. This TCR was recovered from a man in his sixties with active or convalescent COVID-19.

The CDR3, as DNA: TGTGCTAGTGTTAGGGGAGCGGGACCCTACGAGCAGTACTTC. Amino acid sequence: CASVRGAGPYEQYF. The chain joins TRBV12-5 to TRBJ2-7, with 7 bases identical to TRBD2. The germline CDR1 and CDR2 sequences are LGHNT and FRNRAP. The ends lost 7 bases at V and 2 bases at J; junction bases unmatched: 8. CDR3 length: 14 amino acids.